Following are 6 T cell receptor beta chains from one sample sequenced in a study of cytomegalovirus exposure and HLA in healthy donors (TCRdb year 2017). Libraries came from the immunoSEQ multiplex PCR assay. For the multiplex PCR, a mixture combining 60 forward primers for TCR Vbeta segments and 13 reverse primers for TCR Jbeta segments was used. The table was pulled from immuneACCESS by TCRdb, which kept in-frame rearrangements only. Such tables lose some clones; where checked, under half of the loss comes from unresolved V genes, and the rest has no known cause. The sample table lists 100,000 to 150,000 clones, 10% of them with a count of one. The ten biggest clones cover about 4.6% of the sample. Sequencing input: PBMCs. These receptors were collected from a woman under 30 in good health and CMV-seropositive.

The chain joins TRBV28 to TRBJ2-7, with a weak D call TRBD1 (5 bases). The ends were cut back, 10 bases at V and 1 base at J, with 5 bases in the middle. CDR3 length: 10 residues. Germline CDR1 is MDHEN and CDR2 is SYDVKM. CDR3 in amino acids: CATGSYEQYF. CDR3 bases: TGTGCCACAGGGTCCTACGAGCAGTACTTC.

V usage is TRBV5-4 and J usage is TRBJ1-2; D not resolved. Germline V gene lookup returns CDR1 SGHNT and CDR2 YYREEE (reference sequence). V lost 0 bases, J lost 3 bases, and 6 bases lay in between. CDR3 length: 13 residues. This CDR3 reads CASSLAGDYGYTF. The CDR3 DNA reads TGTGCCAGCAGCTTGGCCGGGGACTATGGCTACACCTTC.

DNA of the CDR3: TGTGCCAGCAGCGTAGATGGGAGACGAGAGACCCAGTACTTC. It is translated as CASSVDGRRETQYF. The chain couples TRBV9 to TRBJ2-5; tentatively, D is TRBD2 (5 bases). Trimming removed 0 bases at V and 4 bases at J, with 10 bases between. The germline V gene has CDR1 SGDLS and CDR2 YYNGEE. The CDR3 has 14 residues. Complete variable domain (other parts from reference TRBV9 and TRBJ2-5): DSGVTQTPKHLITATGQRVTLRCSPRSGDLSVYWYQQSLDQGLQFLIQYYNGEERAKGNILERFSAQQFPDLHSELNLSSLELGDSALYFCASSVDGRRETQYFGPGTRLLVL.

This clone appeared a few times. The chain employs TRBV2 and TRBJ2-7; no clear D gene. Trimming removed 4 bases at V and 4 bases at J, with 8 bases between. The V gene's germline CDR1 is SNHLY and CDR2 FYNNEI. The CDR3 contains 12 residues. CDR3 protein: CASSGEFYEQYF. The CDR3 DNA reads as TGTGCCAGCAGTGGTGAGTTTTACGAGCAGTACTTC.

The V call is TRBV19, the J call TRBJ1-2; D is possibly TRBD1 (6 bases). V was clipped by 9 bases and J by 6 bases, with 17 bases between them. From germline, CDR1 is LNHDA and CDR2 SQIVND (reference sequence). This CDR3 has 13 residues. This CDR3 reads CASKRGGQNGYTF. The CDR3 coding sequence is TGTGCCAGCAAGAGGGGGGGTCAAAATGGCTACACCTTC. Filled out from reference TRBV19 and TRBJ1-2, the complete variable domain reads DGGITQSPKYLFRKEGQNVTLSCEQNLNHDAMYWYRQDPGQGLRLIYYSQIVNDFQKGDIAEGYSVSREKKESFPLTVTSAQKNPTAFYLCASKRGGQNGYTFGSGTRLTVV.

This clone was detected only a few times. The chain combines TRBV5-1 with TRBJ2-7; D uncertain. V lost 0 bases and J lost 4, with 14 bases in between. Per the germline V gene, CDR1 is SGHRS and CDR2 is YFSETQ. This CDR3 contains 15 residues. The chain's CDR3 is CASSLEETPWYEQYF. In DNA form, the CDR3 reads TGCGCCAGCAGCTTGGAGGAGACCCCTTGGTACGAGCAGTACTTC.